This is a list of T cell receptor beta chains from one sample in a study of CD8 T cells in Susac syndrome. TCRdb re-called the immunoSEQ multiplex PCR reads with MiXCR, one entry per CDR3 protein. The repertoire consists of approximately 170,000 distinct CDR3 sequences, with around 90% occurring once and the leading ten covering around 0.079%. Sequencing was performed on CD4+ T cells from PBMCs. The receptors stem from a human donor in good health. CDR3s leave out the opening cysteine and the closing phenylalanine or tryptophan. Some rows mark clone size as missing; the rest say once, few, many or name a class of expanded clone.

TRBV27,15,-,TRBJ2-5,ASSPRGTKKFQETQY
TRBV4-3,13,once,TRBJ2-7,ASSQAPRASYEQY
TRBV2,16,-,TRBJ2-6,ASSEGGTDPTGANVLT
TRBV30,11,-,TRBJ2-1,AWSQGQGNEQF
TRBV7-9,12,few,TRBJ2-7,ASSLQGGSYEQY
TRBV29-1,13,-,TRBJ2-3,SGKPLAGGADTQY
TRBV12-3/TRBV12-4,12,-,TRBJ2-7,ASSDRDGFYEQY
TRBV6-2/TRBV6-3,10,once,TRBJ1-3,ASAAPGNTIY
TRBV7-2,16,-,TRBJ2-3,ASSSPTASGGYTDTQY
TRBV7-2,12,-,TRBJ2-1,ASSPSGGYNEQF
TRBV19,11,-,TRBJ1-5,ASSGTGSQPQH
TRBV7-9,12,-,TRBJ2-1,ASSLGSPLNEQF
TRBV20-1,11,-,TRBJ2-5,SATGPSQETQY
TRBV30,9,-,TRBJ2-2,AWGRAGELF
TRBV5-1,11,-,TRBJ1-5,ASSNGQNQPQH
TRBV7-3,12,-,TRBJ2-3,ASSSASGSDTQY
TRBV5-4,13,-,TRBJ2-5,ASSWAFGGQETQY
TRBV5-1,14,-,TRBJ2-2,ASRNRTGRFPGELF
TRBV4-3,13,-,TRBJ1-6,ASSQVRIHNVPLH
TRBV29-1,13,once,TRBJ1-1,SVARGFLMNTEAF
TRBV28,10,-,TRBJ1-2,ASSLSTGGYT
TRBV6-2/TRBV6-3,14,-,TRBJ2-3,ASSSRDSQITDTQY
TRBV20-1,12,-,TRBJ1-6,SASMGGGNSPLH
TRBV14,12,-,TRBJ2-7,ASSSRDRASEQY
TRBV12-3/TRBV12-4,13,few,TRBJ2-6,ASRLQGAGANVLT
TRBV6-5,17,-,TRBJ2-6,ASSYGGQGRTSGANVLT
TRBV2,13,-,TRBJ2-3,ASRVEREATDTQY
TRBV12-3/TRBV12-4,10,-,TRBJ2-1,ASSFSAGTPF
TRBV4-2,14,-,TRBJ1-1,ASSQAGGGGGTEAF
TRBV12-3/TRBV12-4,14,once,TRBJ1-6,ASSRRGGAHNSPLH
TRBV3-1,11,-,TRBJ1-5,ASSQDRMQPQH
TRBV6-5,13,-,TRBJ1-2,ATKRETGTAYGYT
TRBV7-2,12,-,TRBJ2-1,ASSFDVSYNEQF
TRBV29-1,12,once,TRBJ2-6,SVVHGSGANVLT
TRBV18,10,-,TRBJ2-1,ASSPLGNEQF
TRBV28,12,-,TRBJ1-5,ASSLFRGREAQH
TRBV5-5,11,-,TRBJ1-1,ASSLDGQGEAF
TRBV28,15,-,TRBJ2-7,ASSSEAGGRTSYEQY
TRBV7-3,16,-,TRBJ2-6,ASSLMTGKLPGANVLT
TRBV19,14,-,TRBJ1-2,ASSIFGQQANYGYT
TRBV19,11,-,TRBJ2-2,ASSIQMTGELF
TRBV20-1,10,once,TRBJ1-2,SGSTGDYGYT
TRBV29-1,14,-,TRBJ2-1,SVEGIAGVSYNEQF
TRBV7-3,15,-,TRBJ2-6,ASSLTGQGAGANVLT
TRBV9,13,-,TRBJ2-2,ASSAGAVGTGELF
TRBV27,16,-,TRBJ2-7,ASRGTGTSGRRGDEQY
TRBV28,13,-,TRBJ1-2,ASRIGGQGTYGYT
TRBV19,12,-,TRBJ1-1,ASMETGDLTEAF
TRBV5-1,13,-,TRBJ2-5,ASSLALTGEETQY
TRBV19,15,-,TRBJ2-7,ASSRGDSGSVAYEQY
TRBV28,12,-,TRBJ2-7,ASRAGSTGYEQY
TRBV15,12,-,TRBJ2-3,ATSRAGIADTQY